The entry below describes one T cell receptor (beta chain). Sequencing was performed with immunoSEQ multiplex PCR; in TCRdb, only in-frame clones are kept and a portion is missing. The table shows 110,000 to 150,000 clones, with just over 85% occurring only once. These data come from a study of blood T cell repertoires in COVID-19. Sequences were obtained from PBMCs or T cells enriched from blood (not recorded which). The sequence was collected from a man between 45 and 60 years old who had recovered from COVID-19.

The CDR3 region is CASSSRTGGTGEKLFF. DNA of the CDR3: TGTGCCAGCAGCTCGCGGACAGGGGGGACGGGTGAAAAACTGTTTTTT. The chain couples TRBV5-4 to TRBJ1-4; 10 positions agree with TRBD1. The CDR3 totals 16 residues. V gave up 3 bases and J gave up 7 bases; unmatched junction bases: 9. Germline assignment: CDR1 SGHNT and CDR2 YYREEE (reference sequence).